This T cell receptor (beta chain) appears in the sequencing data of a study of response to subunit inactivated influenza vaccine. This clonotype was counted many times. TCRdb analysed the RT-PCR reads with MiXCR anew, one entry per CDR3 protein. The sample has about 520,000 distinct CDR3 sequences, approximately 7.2% seen once; the top ten hold around 13%. Trimming at V came to 8 bases and at J to 2 bases, leaving 3 bases not matched to a gene. The V gene's germline CDR1 is MNHNS and CDR2 SASEGT. The CDR3 runs to 13 residues. The sample in question was PBMCs from blood, obtained around 25 months after vaccination. The genes are TRBV6-1 and TRBJ2-3, with 8 positions matching TRBD1. The TCR sequence derives from a man aged 50 to 69 who received an inactivated influenza vaccine. CDR3 DNA: TGTGCCAGCGACAGGGGCTACACAGATACGCAGTATTTT. Its translation: CASDRGYTDTQYF.